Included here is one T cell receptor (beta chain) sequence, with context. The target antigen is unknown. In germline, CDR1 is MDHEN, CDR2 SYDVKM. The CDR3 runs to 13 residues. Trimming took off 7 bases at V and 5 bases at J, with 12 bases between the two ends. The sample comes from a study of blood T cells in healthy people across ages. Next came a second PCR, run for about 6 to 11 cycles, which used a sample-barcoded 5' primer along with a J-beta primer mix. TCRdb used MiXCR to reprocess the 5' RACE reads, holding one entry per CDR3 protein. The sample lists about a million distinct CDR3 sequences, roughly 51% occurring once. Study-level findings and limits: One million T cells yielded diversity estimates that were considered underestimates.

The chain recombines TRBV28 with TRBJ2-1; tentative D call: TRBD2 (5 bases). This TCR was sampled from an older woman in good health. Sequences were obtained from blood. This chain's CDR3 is CASKLVVDNEQFF. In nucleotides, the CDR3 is TGTGCCAGCAAACTAGTGGTCGACAATGAGCAGTTCTTC.